The present TCR beta chain was sequenced within a study of CD4 T cells in relation to SARS-CoV-2 and coronaviruses. CDR3 length: 15 residues. CDR1 and CDR2 (germline): SQVTM, ANQGSEA. V gave up 6 bases and J gave up 2 bases; unmatched junction bases: 5. Turning to this clone: Antigen specificity is unknown.

Whole-study findings and limits: Crossreactive clones expanded significantly less to SARS-CoV-2 than monoreactive clones.

Uncultured naive and memory CD4+ T cells supplied DNA for deep TCR-beta sequencing. Sequencing used immunoSEQ multiplex PCR; TCRdb keeps in-frame clones, though not all of them. The data show some 60,000 clones, just over 90% seen once. The gene calls are TRBV29-1 and TRBJ2-3; TRBD2 agrees at 13 bases. This TCR was sampled from an adult with COVID-19. Sequenced material: naive CD4+ T cells from PBMCs. Subset: naive CD4+ T cells isolated by negative enrichment. The CDR3 DNA follows: TGCAGCGTGGAACTAGCGGGAGGGCCCACAGATACGCAGTATTTT. Translation: CSVELAGGPTDTQYF.